Below are 10 T cell receptor beta chains sequenced from a single sample in a study of siplizumab effects on memory and regulatory T cells. No antigen has been assigned to these receptors. Coculture of the mixed lymphocyte reaction cells took place at 37 degrees C and lasted around six days. The method was immunoSEQ multiplex PCR; TCRdb's version includes in-frame clones alone and lacks a portion of them. The sample shows 15,000 to 20,000 clones, 44% of them seen only once. Sequencing was carried out using CFSE-low (dividing) CD4+ T cells sorted from an allogeneic mixed lymphocyte reaction. These receptors all stem from a human donor in good health; the cells came from an allogeneic mixed lymphocyte reaction. Some clones in this sample may be carry-over from other donors' samples.

Comments on this clone: The same CDR3 arises from other DNA sequences in this sample as well. The chain has TRBV7-9 and TRBJ2-7; the match to TRBD2 covers 10 bases. The ends lost 5 bases at V and 7 bases at J; junction bases unmatched: 14. The CDR3 spans 16 residues. Germline assignment: CDR1 SEHNR and CDR2 FQNEAQ (reference sequence). CDR3 loop: CASSLFRGLAGDEQYF. The CDR3 DNA sequence: TGTGCCAGCAGCCTCTTCCGGGGTCTAGCGGGAGATGAGCAGTACTTC. Combining the CDR3 with reference TRBV7-9 and TRBJ2-7 gives the whole variable domain DTGVSQNPRHKITKRGQNVTFRCDPISEHNRLYWYRQTLGQGPEFLTYFQNEAQLEKSRLLSDRFSAERPKGSFSTLEIQRTEQGDSAMYLCASSLFRGLAGDEQYFGPGTRLTVT.

There are a few counts of this clone. The chain uses TRBV7-2 and TRBJ2-7; tentatively, D is TRBD1 (6 bases). V lost 4 bases and J 9 bases, leaving 22 bases between the germline ends. The germline CDR1 and CDR2 sequences are SGHTA and FQGNSA. The CDR3 length is 15 residues. The CDR3 region is CASSSYSGTPMGQYF. Written as DNA, the CDR3 is TGTGCCAGCAGCTCCTATTCCGGGACACCGATGGGGCAGTACTTC.

This clone was counted once. V and J are TRBV18 and TRBJ1-1, with D unresolved. V was shortened by 6 bases and J by 1 base, with 12 bases between the two germline ends. The germline V gene has CDR1 KGHSH and CDR2 LQKENI. The CDR3 consists of 14 residues. The CDR3 region is CASSRAKGNTEAFF. The CDR3 nucleotides read TGTGCCAGCTCTCGAGCTAAGGGGAACACTGAAGCTTTCTTT.

This clone was observed a handful of times. V is TRBV5-5 and J is TRBJ1-2; the match to TRBD1 covers 8 bases. CDR1 is SGHKS and CDR2 is YYEKEE in the germline V gene (reference sequence). This CDR3 is built from 13 residues. Unmatched junction bases numbered 6, after V lost 5 bases and J lost 6 bases. The CDR3 DNA reads TGTGCCAGCAGGTGGGGACAGGATCATGGCTACACCTTC. Protein: CASRWGQDHGYTF.

The chain is built from TRBV11-1 and TRBJ2-3; D not certain. Per germline, CDR1 SGHAT and CDR2 FQDESV (reference sequence). The CDR3 extends over 12 amino acids. The V end was cut by 3 bases, the J end by 6 bases, with 7 bases between. The CDR3 DNA is TGTGCCAGCAGCTTCCCCCCGGATACGCAGTATTTT. The encoded protein is CASSFPPDTQYF.

The rearrangement joins TRBV7-9 to TRBJ2-1; D remains unclear. CDR1 is SEHNR and CDR2 is FQNEAQ in the germline V gene (reference sequence). This CDR3 comprises 12 residues. Trimming removed 5 bases at V and 6 bases at J, with 8 bases between. In DNA form, the CDR3 reads TGTGCCAGCAGCCCCTCACCCAATGAGCAGTTCTTC. Amino acid sequence: CASSPSPNEQFF.

The V call is TRBV29-1, the J call TRBJ1-2; possible D gene TRBD1, 5 bases. The CDR3 length is 11 residues. In germline, CDR1 is SQVTM, CDR2 ANQGSEA. Trimming pared 3 bases from V and 8 bases from J, leaving 10 bases between. The chain's CDR3 is CSVDRAHGYTF. DNA of the CDR3: TGCAGCGTTGACAGGGCCCACGGCTACACCTTC.

This clone has a handful of counts. The chain links TRBV6-6 to TRBJ1-5; D is ambiguous. Looked up from germline, CDR1 is MNHNY and CDR2 is SVGAGI (reference sequence). The CDR3 loop spans 11 amino acids. Trimming removed 4 bases from V and 6 bases from J, with 4 bases in between. This CDR3 reads CASSWVQPQHF. The CDR3, as DNA: TGTGCCAGCAGTTGGGTTCAGCCCCAGCATTTT.

The chain combines TRBV6-5 with TRBJ1-5, with a tentative D call TRBD1 (6 bases). Trimming removed 5 bases at V and 4 bases at J, with 15 bases between. Germline V lookup: CDR1 MNHEY, CDR2 SVGAGI. There are 15 residues in the CDR3. CDR3 in DNA: TGTGCCAGCAGTCGACAGGCCCTCCTTAATCAGCCCCAGCATTTT. It yields the protein CASSRQALLNQPQHF.

CDR3 region: CASSQDPEAGYRRAFF. The CDR3, as DNA: TGCGCCAGCAGCCAAGATCCGGAGGCAGGGTATAGACGAGCTTTCTTT. The chain employs TRBV4-1 and TRBJ1-1; a weak D match, TRBD1 (5 bases). Trimming pared 0 bases from V and 10 bases from J, leaving 21 bases between. Germline loops: CDR1 MGHRA, CDR2 YSYEKL. The CDR3 totals 16 residues.